These 14 T cell receptor beta chains share one sample of origin, sequenced in a study of cytomegalovirus exposure and HLA in healthy donors. The PCR had 60 Vbeta and 13 Jbeta primers. Using immunoSEQ multiplex PCR, the repertoire was profiled, and TCRdb retains in-frame clones only, with some absent. The data hold roughly 150,000 clones, with 55% to 85% observed a single time. Sequencing was carried out using PBMCs. Receptors were obtained from a man between 35 and 55 years old in good health and CMV-seronegative.

The rearrangement joins TRBV5-8 to TRBJ1-4; no reliable D call. Trimming removed 0 bases at V and 4 bases at J, with 13 bases between. This CDR3 spans 16 amino acids. The germline V gene encodes CDR1 SGHTS and CDR2 YDEGEE. CDR3 in amino acids: CASSLEAGPRNEKLFF. CDR3 bases: TGTGCCAGCAGCTTGGAGGCGGGTCCCCGTAATGAAAAACTGTTTTTT.

The V call is TRBV6-5, the J call TRBJ2-1; the D gene is possibly TRBD1 (6 bases). Trimming took 4 bases from V and 4 from J, leaving 11 bases between them. This CDR3 has 14 amino acids. Germline CDR1 is MNHEY and CDR2 is SVGAGI. CDR3 sequence reads: CASSSGQKYNEQFF. CDR3 coding DNA: TGTGCCAGCAGTTCCGGACAGAAGTACAATGAGCAGTTCTTC.

V gene TRBV29-1 combines with J gene TRBJ2-7, with TRBD1 matching 7 bases. J lost 3 bases, V lost 7 bases, and 9 bases had no gene match. Germline V lookup: CDR1 SQVTM, CDR2 ANQGSEA. CDR3 size: 13 residues. The CDR3 protein is CSAEQGRGYEQYF. In DNA form, the CDR3 reads TGCAGCGCCGAACAGGGGAGAGGCTACGAGCAGTACTTC.

This clone has more than one count but fewer than ten. The rearrangement joins TRBV4-2 to TRBJ2-3; tentatively, D is TRBD2 (6 bases). V dropped 2 bases and J dropped 4 bases, with 13 bases sitting between them. Germline loops: CDR1 LGHNA, CDR2 YNFKEQ. This CDR3 is 15 amino acids long. This CDR3 reads CASSQTGGRSDTQYF. In DNA, the CDR3 is TGTGCCAGCAGCCAAACCGGGGGACGGTCAGATACGCAGTATTTT.

This chain joins TRBV10-3 and TRBJ1-1; D unresolved. The germline V gene encodes CDR1 ENHRY and CDR2 SYGVKD. The V and J ends lost 2 bases and 1 base respectively, with 8 bases between them. The CDR3 totals 14 residues. CDR3 residues: CAISERVTNTEAFF. The CDR3 region has the DNA TGTGCCATCAGTGAGCGGGTCACGAACACTGAAGCTTTCTTT.

The J gene is TRBJ2-7, the V gene TRBV27, with D possibly being TRBD1 (6 bases). With 7 bases removed from V and 0 bases from J, the gap between germline ends came to 16 bases. This CDR3 is built from 15 residues. Germline V gene sequence: CDR1 MNHEY, CDR2 SMNVEV (reference sequence). CDR3 in DNA: TGTGCCAGCACCCCGACAGGCGGAAGCTCCTACGAGCAGTACTTC. Amino acid sequence: CASTPTGGSSYEQYF.

The rearrangement links TRBV6-4 to TRBJ2-7; D may be TRBD1 (5 bases). This CDR3 has 15 amino acids. V lost 2 bases and J lost 6, with 17 bases in between. The germline CDR1 and CDR2 sequences are MRHNA and SNTAGT. CDR3: CASSDLLFNTGEQYF. Written as DNA, the CDR3 is TGTGCCAGCAGTGACCTCTTATTTAACACAGGCGAGCAGTACTTC.

This clone was observed once. The rearrangement uses TRBV30 and TRBJ2-1; TRBD2 matches at 9 bases. The germline gives CDR1 GTSNPN, CDR2 SVGIG (reference sequence). V shed 3 bases, J shed 5 bases, and the junction held 11 bases outside the gene matches. The CDR3 spans 16 residues. CDR3 DNA: TGTGCCTGGAGGGGTTTTGGGCTAGCGGGAAACAATGAGCAGTTCTTC. This gives the protein CAWRGFGLAGNNEQFF.

The chain is built from TRBV4-1 and TRBJ2-5; 12 nucleotides agree with TRBD2. CDR1 and CDR2 (germline): MGHRA, YSYEKL. Trimming removed 1 base from V and 7 bases from J; junction bases left unmatched: 7. The CDR3 length is 16 residues. The DNA of the CDR3 is TGCGCCAGCAGCCAAGTGCCTAGCGGGGGGGCGGTGACCCAGTACTTC. Translating gives CASSQVPSGGAVTQYF.

The chain combines TRBV10-3 with TRBJ1-1; no clear D. The CDR3 is 11 amino acids. The V gene lost 5 bases and the J gene lost 14 bases, with 15 bases spanning the gap. Germline assignment: CDR1 ENHRY and CDR2 SYGVKD. The CDR3 loop is CAISISGSFFF. The DNA of the CDR3 is TGTGCCATCAGTATTTCCGGGAGTTTCTTCTTT.

The chain recombines TRBV27 with TRBJ2-7, with 7 bases matching TRBD2. Germline V gene lookup returns CDR1 MNHEY and CDR2 SMNVEV (reference sequence). The ends lost 6 bases at V and 1 base at J; junction bases unmatched: 15. The CDR3 consists of 17 residues. Here the CDR3 DNA reads TGTGCCAGCAGCCCCTTGGGGGGAGGGCCTTTTTCCTACGAGCAGTACTTC. Amino acid sequence: CASSPLGGGPFSYEQYF.

V is TRBV7-2 and J is TRBJ2-7, with 8 bases matching TRBD2. With 4 bases clipped from V and 7 bases from J, the junction kept 9 bases outside the gene matches. CDR1 is SGHTA, CDR2 FQGNSA, per germline. The CDR3 runs 14 residues. In DNA form, the CDR3 reads TGTGCCAGCAGCTCCCGGGGGGGTGGTTGGGAGCAGTACTTC. Translating it yields CASSSRGGGWEQYF.

The chain employs TRBV5-1 and TRBJ2-7; 10 positions agree with TRBD1. In germline, CDR1 is SGHRS, CDR2 YFSETQ. With 0 bases clipped from V and 3 bases from J, the junction kept 9 bases outside the gene matches. The CDR3 runs to 17 residues. CDR3 nucleotides: TGCGCCAGCAGCTTGGCAGTTGGACAGGGGGTCGGCTACGAGCAGTACTTC. This translates into CASSLAVGQGVGYEQYF.

This clone appeared a single time. The chain recombines TRBV30 with TRBJ2-1; D possibly corresponds to TRBD1 (5 bases). This CDR3 is 13 amino acids long. The germline CDR1 and CDR2 sequences are GTSNPN and SVGIG (reference sequence). Trimming took 3 bases from V and 5 from J, leaving 11 bases between them. The CDR3 nucleotides read TGTGCCTGGAGCGTGGGGCCGGACAATGAGCAGTTCTTC. It codes for CAWSVGPDNEQFF.